This TCR beta chain emerged from a study of T cell repertoires in cytomegalovirus infection. About the research overall: TCR beta signatures that were public indicated CMV infection and matching HLA type.

This clonotype was seen more than once but under ten times. Its antigen is not known. TCRdb reprocessed the reads via MiXCR and lists one record per CDR3 protein. The sample consists of 300,000 to 400,000 distinct CDR3 sequences, about 29% of them appearing once. The CDR3 is 16 amino acids. The germline V gene has CDR1 SGDLS and CDR2 YYNGEE. Trimming stripped 4 bases from V and 4 bases from J, with 18 bases between. Sequences were derived from cultured PBMCs, sampled from culture after CMV antigen stimulation. The rearrangement links TRBV9 to TRBJ2-1; D call uncertain. The clonotype comes from a human donor in good health (CMV status not recorded). Some clones in this sample may be carry-over from other donors' samples. CDR3: CASSPVTTTRYNEQFF. The CDR3 DNA follows: TGTGCCAGCAGCCCTGTGACGACAACGCGGTACAATGAGCAGTTCTTC. The full variable domain, in which reference TRBV9 and TRBJ2-1 provide the parts outside the CDR3, is DSGVTQTPKHLITATGQRVTLRCSPRSGDLSVYWYQQSLDQGLQFLIQYYNGEERAKGNILERFSAQQFPDLHSELNLSSLELGDSALYFCASSPVTTTRYNEQFFGPGTRLTVL.